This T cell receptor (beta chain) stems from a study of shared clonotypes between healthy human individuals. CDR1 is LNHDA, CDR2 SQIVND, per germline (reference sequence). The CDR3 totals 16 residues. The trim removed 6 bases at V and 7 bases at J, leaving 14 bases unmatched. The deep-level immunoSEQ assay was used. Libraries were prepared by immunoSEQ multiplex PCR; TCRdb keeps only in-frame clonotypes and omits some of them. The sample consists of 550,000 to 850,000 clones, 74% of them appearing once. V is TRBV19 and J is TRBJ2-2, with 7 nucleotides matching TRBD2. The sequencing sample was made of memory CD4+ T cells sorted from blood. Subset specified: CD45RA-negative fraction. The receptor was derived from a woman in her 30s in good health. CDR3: CASSPLWEGRDGELFF. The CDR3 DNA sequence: TGTGCCAGTAGCCCATTGTGGGAGGGCCGGGACGGGGAGCTGTTTTTT.